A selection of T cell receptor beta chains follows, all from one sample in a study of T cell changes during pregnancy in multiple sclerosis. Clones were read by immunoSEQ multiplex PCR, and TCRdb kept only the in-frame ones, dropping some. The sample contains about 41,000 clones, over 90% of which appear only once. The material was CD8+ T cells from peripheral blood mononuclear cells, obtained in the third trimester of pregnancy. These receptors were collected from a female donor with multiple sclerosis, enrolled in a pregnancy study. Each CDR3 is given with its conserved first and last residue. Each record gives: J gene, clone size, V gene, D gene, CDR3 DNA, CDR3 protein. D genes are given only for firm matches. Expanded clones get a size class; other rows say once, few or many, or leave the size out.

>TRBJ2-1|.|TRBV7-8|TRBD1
TGTGCCAGCAGCCCATTCCTCGACAGGGCCAATGAGCAGTTCTTC
CASSPFLDRANEQFF
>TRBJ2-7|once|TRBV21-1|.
TGTGCCAGCAGCAAATCGGACAGGGACTACGAGCAGTACTTC
CASSKSDRDYEQYF
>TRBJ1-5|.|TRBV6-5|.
TGTGCCAGCAGTTACTCGCTAGACAATCAGCCCCAGCATTTT
CASSYSLDNQPQHF
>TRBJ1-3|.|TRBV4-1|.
TGCGCCAGCAGCCCGGAGGACAGCTCTGGAAACACCATATATTTT
CASSPEDSSGNTIYF
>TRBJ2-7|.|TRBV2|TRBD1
TGTGCCAGCATTGAAGGGACAGGTTACGAGCAGTACTTC
CASIEGTGYEQYF
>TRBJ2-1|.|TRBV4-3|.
TGCGCCAGCAGCCAAACTACATCTTACAATGAGCAGTTCTTC
CASSQTTSYNEQFF
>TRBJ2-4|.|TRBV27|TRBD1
TGTGCCAGCAGTACAGGGGACATTCAGTACTTC
CASSTGDIQYF
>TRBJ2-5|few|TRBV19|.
TGTGCCACTTCGGGGGATCGGGAGACCCAGTACTTC
CATSGDRETQYF
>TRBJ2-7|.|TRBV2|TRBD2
TGTGCCAGCAGTGAATATAGCGGGAGTATATTTGACGAGCAGTACTTC
CASSEYSGSIFDEQYF
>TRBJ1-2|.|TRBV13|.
TGTGCCAGCAGCTCCCTCGAGAGAGGTGGCTACACCTTC
CASSSLERGGYTF
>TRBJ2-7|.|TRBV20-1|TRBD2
TGCAGTGTGGAGCGGGGGATCGAGCAGTACTTC
CSVERGIEQYF
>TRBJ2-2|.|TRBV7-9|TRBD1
TGTGCCAGCAGCCCCTGGACAGGGGCCGGGGAGCTGTTTTTT
CASSPWTGAGELFF
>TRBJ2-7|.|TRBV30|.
TGTGCCTGGAGTGTAGTTAGCTACGAGCAGTACTTC
CAWSVVSYEQYF
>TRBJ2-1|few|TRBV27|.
TGTGCCAGCAGTTGGGGGGACTCCTACAATGAGCAGTTCTTC
CASSWGDSYNEQFF
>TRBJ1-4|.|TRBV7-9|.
TGTGCCAGCAGCATTAACGGTTGGAATGAAAAACTGTTTTTT
CASSINGWNEKLFF
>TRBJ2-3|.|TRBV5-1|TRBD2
TGCGCCAGCAGCACAGGGACTAGCGGGCTTATCCACGATACGCAGTATTTT
CASSTGTSGLIHDTQYF
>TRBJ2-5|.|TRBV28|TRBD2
TGTGCCAGCAGTCCGCTTAGCGGGACTCAAGAGACCCAGTACTTC
CASSPLSGTQETQYF
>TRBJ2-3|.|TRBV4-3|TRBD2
TGCGCCAGCAGCCAAGCGACTAGCGGGGGCACAGATACGCAGTATTTT
CASSQATSGGTDTQYF
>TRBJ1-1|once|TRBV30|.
TGTGCCTGGAGTGTTCTAGGGAGCACTGAAGCTTTCTTT
CAWSVLGSTEAFF
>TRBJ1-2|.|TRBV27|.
TGTGCCAGCAGTTTATCCAGGGCTGGCTATGGCTACACCTTC
CASSLSRAGYGYTF
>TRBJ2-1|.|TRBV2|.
TGTGCCAGCAGGACGACTCCAAGCTCCTACAATGAGCAGTTCTTC
CASRTTPSSYNEQFF
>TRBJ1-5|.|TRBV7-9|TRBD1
TGTGCCAGCAGCCCCGAAGGTAGGACAGGGGCCCCAAGTCAGCCCCAGCATTTT
CASSPEGRTGAPSQPQHF
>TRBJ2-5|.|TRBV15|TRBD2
TGTGCCACCAGCACCCGACTAGCGGGGGGGATAGAGACCCAGTACTTC
CATSTRLAGGIETQYF
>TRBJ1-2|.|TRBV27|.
TGTGCCAGCAGTTCGGCAGGGGCCTCCGCCAGACTTGTCTATGGCTACACCTTC
CASSSAGASARLVYGYTF
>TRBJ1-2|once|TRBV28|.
TGTGCCAGCAGAATCCAGGGGCTAGATAACTATGGCTACACCTTC
CASRIQGLDNYGYTF
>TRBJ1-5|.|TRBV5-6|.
TGTGCCAGCAGTTTGGACAATAGCAATCAGCCCCAGCATTTT
CASSLDNSNQPQHF
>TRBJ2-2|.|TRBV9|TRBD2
TGTGCCAGCAGCGTAGAGCGGGAGGGAAACACCGGGGAGCTGTTTTTT
CASSVEREGNTGELFF
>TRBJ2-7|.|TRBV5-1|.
TGTGCCAGCAGCCCACGAGGCTACGAGCAGTACTTC
CASSPRGYEQYF
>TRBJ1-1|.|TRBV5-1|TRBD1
TGCGCCAGCAGCTTGGGACAGGGGGCGAGAACTGAAGCTTTCTTT
CASSLGQGARTEAFF
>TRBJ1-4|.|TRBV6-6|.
TGTGCCAGCAGTTTATCGGGGGCAACTAATGAAAAACTGTTTTTT
CASSLSGATNEKLFF
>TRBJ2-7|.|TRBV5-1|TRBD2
TGCGCCAGCAGCCTGGCCATTAGCGGGAGTGGTTACGAGCAGTACTTC
CASSLAISGSGYEQYF
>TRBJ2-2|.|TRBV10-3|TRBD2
TGTGCCATCAGCGGACTAGCGGGGAACACCGGGGAGCTGTTTTTT
CAISGLAGNTGELFF
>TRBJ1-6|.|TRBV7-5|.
TGTGCCAGCAGTGGGACAGACCCTAATTCACCCCTCCACTTT
CASSGTDPNSPLHF
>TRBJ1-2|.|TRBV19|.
TGTGCCAGTAGTAGCCCCCCCGGGAACTATGGCTACACCTTC
CASSSPPGNYGYTF
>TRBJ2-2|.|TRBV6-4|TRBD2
TGTGCCAGCAGTGACGAGCGGGAGAGCGGGGAGCTGTTTTTT
CASSDERESGELFF
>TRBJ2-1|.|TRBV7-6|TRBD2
TGTGCCAGCAGCTTCGAGCGGGAGGGCCTCCCTGAGCAGTTCTTC
CASSFEREGLPEQFF
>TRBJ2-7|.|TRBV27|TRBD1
TGTGCCAGCAAGGGGGTCAGGGACAGGGTCTACGAGCAGTACTTC
CASKGVRDRVYEQYF
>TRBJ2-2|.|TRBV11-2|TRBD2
TGTGCCAGCAGCCTGGGACTAGCGGGGGGGCGTAGCACCGGGGAGCTGTTTTTT
CASSLGLAGGRSTGELFF
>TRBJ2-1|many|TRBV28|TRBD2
TGTGCCAGCAGTTCCTTCATCCTAACTAGCGGCAATGAGCAGTTCTTC
CASSSFILTSGNEQFF
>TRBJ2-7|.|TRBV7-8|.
TGTGCCAGCAGCCCGATGGGCGTGGAGCAGTACTTC
CASSPMGVEQYF
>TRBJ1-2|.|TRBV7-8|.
TGTGCCAGCAGCTTTGCGCCGACAGGCTATGGCTACACCTTC
CASSFAPTGYGYTF
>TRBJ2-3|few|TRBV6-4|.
TGTGCCAGCAGTGACGATCCGGGAATCACAGATACGCAGTATTTT
CASSDDPGITDTQYF
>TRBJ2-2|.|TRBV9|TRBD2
TGTGCCAGCAGCGTAGCTCGGCGGGGGGCGAACACCGGGGAGCTGTTTTTT
CASSVARRGANTGELFF
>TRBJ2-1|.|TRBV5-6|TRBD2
TGTGCCAGCAGCCAAACTAGCGGGGGGTCGCTGTTCTTC
CASSQTSGGSLFF
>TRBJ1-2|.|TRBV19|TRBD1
TGTGCCAGTAGTCCCTGGGACAGCGATGGCTACACCTTC
CASSPWDSDGYTF
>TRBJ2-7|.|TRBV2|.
TGTGCCAGCAGTGAAGAAGGGGTTTGGGGTTCCTCCTACGAGCAGTACTTC
CASSEEGVWGSSYEQYF
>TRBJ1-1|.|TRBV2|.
TGTGCCAGCACTGGAGTTGAGACTGAAGCTTTCTTT
CASTGVETEAFF
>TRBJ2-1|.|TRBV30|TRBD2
TGTGCCTGGAGTGACCCATACAGACTAGCGGGATACAATGAGCAGTTCTTC
CAWSDPYRLAGYNEQFF